A single sample gave rise to the 6 T cell receptor beta chains below, sequenced in a study of radiation and T cells in renal cell carcinoma. Data came from immunoSEQ multiplex PCR; TCRdb stores just in-frame clones and leaves some out. The sample holds roughly 150,000 clones; 88% are singletons and the top ten take 3.5% to 5%. As to time point: baseline pretreatment blood. The treatment: 15 Gy SBRT to primary tumor, nephrectomy 4 weeks later. The starting material was blood, obtained from a patient whose treatment included radiotherapy and nephrectomy. These receptors all come from a woman in her 70s with renal cell carcinoma.

The chain joins TRBV19 to TRBJ2-5, with 9 bases fitting TRBD1. Losses at the gene ends were 5 bases for V and 0 bases for J; bases not matched to a gene: 4. CDR1 and CDR2 from the germline V gene are LNHDA and SQIVND (reference sequence). The CDR3 loop spans 15 amino acids. The CDR3 DNA follows: TGTGCCAGTAGTCCCCGGGACAGGGACCAAGAGACCCAGTACTTC. Its protein product is CASSPRDRDQETQYF.

This clone was found a few times. This chain joins TRBV15 and TRBJ2-7; tentatively, D is TRBD1 (5 bases). The V and J ends lost 8 bases and 5 bases respectively, with 13 bases between them. This CDR3 contains 12 residues. From germline, CDR1 is LNHNV and CDR2 YYDKDF (reference sequence). CDR3: CATQTGENEQYF. The CDR3 nucleotides are TGTGCCACCCAAACAGGCGAAAACGAGCAGTACTTC.

The gene calls are TRBV30 and TRBJ1-3; D is undetermined. Trimming took 5 bases from V and 0 from J, leaving 11 bases between them. The CDR3 length is 14 residues. Germline V gene sequence: CDR1 GTSNPN, CDR2 SVGIG (reference sequence). CDR3 protein: CAWDFGNSGNTIYF. The DNA for the CDR3 is TGTGCCTGGGATTTTGGGAACTCTGGAAACACCATATATTTT.

The genes are TRBV7-8 and TRBJ1-5; 8 nucleotides agree with TRBD1. The CDR3 sequence is 17 residues long. The V gene's germline CDR1 is SGHVS and CDR2 FQNEAQ. J was trimmed by 0 bases and V by 4 bases; bases with no gene match: 8. CDR3 nucleotides: TGTGCCAGCAGCTCTTGGGGGGGGACAGGTAGCAATCAGCCCCAGCATTTT. Translating gives CASSSWGGTGSNQPQHF.

V is TRBV2 and J is TRBJ2-6; D might be TRBD2 (6 bases). V lost 4 bases to trimming and J lost 2 bases, with 9 bases between them. The CDR3 covers 15 residues. Germline V gives CDR1 SNHLY, CDR2 FYNNEI. CDR3 bases: TGTGCCAGCAGTGTATCGGGGGCTGGGGCCAACGTCCTGACTTTC. The encoded protein is CASSVSGAGANVLTF.

A single count supports this clone. The rearrangement links TRBV27 to TRBJ1-4, with D possibly TRBD1 on 6 matching bases. Trimming took 2 bases from V and 8 from J, leaving 18 bases between them. The V gene's germline CDR1 is MNHEY and CDR2 SMNVEV (reference sequence). The CDR3 sequence is 16 residues long. The DNA for the CDR3 is TGTGCCAGCAGTTTACTACCCACGGACAGTTTAGAAAAACTGTTTTTT. This translates into CASSLLPTDSLEKLFF.